The rows below give T cell receptor beta chains drawn from one sample of a study of Ad26.COV2.S vaccination and SARS-CoV-2 variants. The repertoire was sequenced with immunoSEQ multiplex PCR; TCRdb's copy has only in-frame clones and lacks some. The repertoire consists of roughly 680,000 clones, with about 89% occurring once and the leading ten covering over 1.3%. The sequencing here drew on peripheral blood, taken in a trial of Ad26.COV2.S vaccine versus placebo. Every receptor here comes from a person aged 18-60 years who received the Ad26.COV2.S COVID-19 vaccine or a placebo. The CDR3 runs from the conserved cysteine through the conserved F or W. The D gene is left open where the match is weak. Not all rows give a size; the values are once, few, many and, for expanded clones, a class.

>TRBV11-2|TRBJ2-7|few|.
TGTGCCAGCAGCGAAGAAGGGGGAGACAACTACGAGCAGTACTTC
CASSEEGGDNYEQYF
>TRBV10-2|TRBJ2-7|.|TRBD2
TGCGCCAGCAATCGAGCGGGGGAGATTTACGAGCAGTACTTC
CASNRAGEIYEQYF
>TRBV21-1|TRBJ1-2|.|.
TGTGCCAGCAGCAAAGCAAGGGGCAACTATGGCTACACCTTC
CASSKARGNYGYTF
>TRBV11-2|TRBJ2-1|.|TRBD2
TGTGCCAGCAGCTTAGCTAGCGGGAGGGCCTTGAATGAGCAGTTCTTC
CASSLASGRALNEQFF
>TRBV25-1|TRBJ2-7|.|TRBD1
TGTGCCAGCAGTGCCTCAGGGACAGGGGTCTACGAGCAGTACTTC
CASSASGTGVYEQYF
>TRBV7-2|TRBJ2-5|.|.
TGTGCCAGCAGCTTAGGTTCGAAAGAGACCCAGTACTTC
CASSLGSKETQYF
>TRBV19|TRBJ2-2|.|TRBD1
TGTGCCAGTAGTCGGGACACAGGGGGACGGGGGGAGCTGTTTTTT
CASSRDTGGRGELFF
>TRBV7-2|TRBJ1-1|.|.
TGTGCCAGCAGCTTAGGCCCGGGACAATTGAACACTGAAGCTTTCTTT
CASSLGPGQLNTEAFF
>TRBV18|TRBJ2-1|.|TRBD2
TGTGCCAGCTCACCGACCGCCGGGACTAGCGGGAGGGATGAGCAGTTCTTC
CASSPTAGTSGRDEQFF
>TRBV24-1|TRBJ2-7|.|.
TGTGCCACCAGTGACGAGAGGGGCGGCGCCTACGAGCAGTACTTC
CATSDERGGAYEQYF
>TRBV5-4|TRBJ1-2|.|.
TGTGCCCCACGAGGGCGAGGCTATGGCTACACCTTC
CAPRGRGYGYTF
>TRBV2|TRBJ2-7|once|TRBD2
TGTGCCTCCAGGGGGGGGCTAGCGGGAGGATACGAGCAGTACTTC
CASRGGLAGGYEQYF
>TRBV7-2|TRBJ2-7|.|.
TGTGCCAGCACCCTAGGTGCCTCCTACGAGCAGTACTTC
CASTLGASYEQYF
>TRBV4-3|TRBJ1-1|.|TRBD1
TGCGCCAGCAGCCAAGAAGGGGGCGTGAACACTGAAGCTTTCTTT
CASSQEGGVNTEAFF
>TRBV5-6|TRBJ2-7|once|.
TGTGCCAGCAGCGAGATTGCGGGGGCCGCCTACGAGCAGTACTTC
CASSEIAGAAYEQYF
>TRBV7-6|TRBJ2-1|.|TRBD2
TGTGCCAGCAGCTTATGGGGAACTAGCGGCAACAATGAGCAGTTCTTC
CASSLWGTSGNNEQFF
>TRBV2|TRBJ2-7|.|.
TGTGCCAGCAGGAATGGGTTCCGAACCTACGAGCAGTACTTC
CASRNGFRTYEQYF
>TRBV4-2|TRBJ2-7|.|.
TGTGCCAGCAGCCAAGAAGGAGGCTACGAGCAGTACTTC
CASSQEGGYEQYF
>TRBV24-1|TRBJ2-1|.|TRBD2
TGTGCCACGTCGGGGGGCTCCTACAATGAGCAGTTCTTC
CATSGGSYNEQFF
>TRBV4-3|TRBJ2-2|.|.
TGCGCCAGCAGCCAAGAAGGCCGTACCACCGGGGAGCTGTTTTTT
CASSQEGRTTGELFF
>TRBV7-6|TRBJ2-5|.|.
TGTGCCAGCAGCTCAATGGGCAGGGGAGTCGAGACCCAGTACTTC
CASSSMGRGVETQYF
>TRBV3-1/TRBV3-2|TRBJ2-1|.|.
TGTGCCAGCAGCCCTCCCGGGGTCTACAATGAGCAGTTCTTC
CASSPPGVYNEQFF
>TRBV10-3|TRBJ1-4|.|.
TGTGCCATCAGTGATCACAACGGCCTACAAGGGGAAAAACTGTTTTTT
CAISDHNGLQGEKLFF
>TRBV7-2|TRBJ1-5|.|.
TGTGCCAGCAGCTTAGCAGGGGGGATTAGCAATCAGCCCCAGCATTTT
CASSLAGGISNQPQHF
>TRBV30|TRBJ2-7|few|.
TGTGCCTGGAGTCAGGGAAGCTGGCTGATCCCTCTCGAGCAGTACTTC
CAWSQGSWLIPLEQYF
>TRBV12-3/TRBV12-4|TRBJ2-7|.|.
TGTGCCAGCAGTCCGAGGGGAGGCGAGCAGTACTTC
CASSPRGGEQYF
>TRBV24-1|TRBJ2-3|.|TRBD1
TGTGCCACCAGTGAGGGACAGGGAAGCACAGATACGCAGTATTTT
CATSEGQGSTDTQYF
>TRBV5-1|TRBJ2-7|once|TRBD1
TGCGCCAGCAGCTTGGGCGGGACAGGGTCGTACGAGCAGTACTTC
CASSLGGTGSYEQYF
>TRBV7-8|TRBJ2-6|once|.
TGTGCCAGCAGCCCGCAGGGCGCTGGGGCCAACGTCCTGACTTTC
CASSPQGAGANVLTF
>TRBV11-2|TRBJ2-7|.|.
TGTGCCAGCACTCCAGGGTTGTCAGCGCCCTACGAGCAGTACTTC
CASTPGLSAPYEQYF
>TRBV27|TRBJ2-7|.|TRBD1
TGTGCCAGCACCGCAGGGGGACCCTACGAGCAGTACTTC
CASTAGGPYEQYF
>TRBV2|TRBJ2-5|once|TRBD2
TGTGCCAGCAGTCCCGGACTAGCGGGTGAGACCCAGTACTTC
CASSPGLAGETQYF
>TRBV6-5|TRBJ1-6|.|.
TGTGCCAGCAGCCATACCCCGGGGAGACGTTCACCCCTCCACTTT
CASSHTPGRRSPLHF
>TRBV30|TRBJ2-7|many|.
TGTGCCTGGAGTGTAATGGCGGGACAGTTCTACGAGCAGTACTTC
CAWSVMAGQFYEQYF
>TRBV30|TRBJ2-7|.|TRBD1
TGTGCCTGGAGTGAGGGACAGGGGTTTTCCTACGAGCAGTACTTC
CAWSEGQGFSYEQYF
>TRBV9|TRBJ1-6|.|TRBD1
TGTGCCAGCAGCGTAGATGGGACAGGGTATTCACCCCTCCACTTT
CASSVDGTGYSPLHF
>TRBV14|TRBJ1-2|.|TRBD1
TGTGCCAGCGACAGGGGGTATGGCTACACCTTC
CASDRGYGYTF
>TRBV19|TRBJ2-2|few|TRBD2
TGTGCCAGTAGCCTAGCGGTGAACACCGGGGAGCTGTTTTTT
CASSLAVNTGELFF
>TRBV7-2|TRBJ2-1|.|.
TGTGCCAGCAGCTTAGAGCCAGCGGCGTACAATGAGCAGTTCTTC
CASSLEPAAYNEQFF
>TRBV7-3|TRBJ2-7|.|.
TGTGCCAGCAGCCCGGGACACCTCTACGAGCAGTACTTC
CASSPGHLYEQYF
>TRBV29-1|TRBJ1-1|.|TRBD1
TGCAGCGTCCCCCCGACAGGGGGGGGGATGGACACTGAAGCTTTCTTT
CSVPPTGGGMDTEAFF
>TRBV6-5|TRBJ1-2|.|TRBD1
TGTGCCAGCAGTTACACCGGGACAGGGGGGACCTATGGCTACACCTTC
CASSYTGTGGTYGYTF
>TRBV19|TRBJ1-5|.|TRBD1
TGTGCCAGTAGTATGCGGTTCACAGGGGTGGCCAATCAGCCCCAGCATTTT
CASSMRFTGVANQPQHF
>TRBV6-1|TRBJ1-2|.|.
TGTGCCAGCAGTGAGGCAGGGAGGTTAAACTATGGCTACACCTTC
CASSEAGRLNYGYTF
>TRBV19|TRBJ1-5|few|.
TGTGCCAGTAGTACCCTTAACAGTCCCGGTCAGCCCCAGCATTTT
CASSTLNSPGQPQHF
>TRBV10-1|TRBJ2-7|few|TRBD2
TGCGCCAGCAGACCAGCGGGAGAAACGGAAGAGCAGTACTTC
CASRPAGETEEQYF
>TRBV19|TRBJ2-3|.|TRBD2
TGTGCCAGTAGTGGGACTAGCGGGAGGACAGATACGCAGTATTTT
CASSGTSGRTDTQYF
>TRBV19|TRBJ2-3|.|TRBD1
TGTGCCAGTAGTAGGGGACAGGGGATCAATACGCAGTATTTT
CASSRGQGINTQYF
>TRBV3-1/TRBV3-2|TRBJ2-1|.|.
TGTGCCAGCAGCCAGATGACGGCACGGGGCGATGAGCAGTTCTTC
CASSQMTARGDEQFF
>TRBV5-4|TRBJ2-2|.|TRBD2
TGTGCCAGCAGCTTGTTTCTTGCGGGGGGGCGGACCGGGGAGCTGTTTTTT
CASSLFLAGGRTGELFF
>TRBV27|TRBJ1-2|.|.
TGTGCCAGCAGTGGGGACTGGGGAGGAGGCTACACCTTC
CASSGDWGGGYTF
>TRBV29-1|TRBJ1-1|.|TRBD1
TGCAGCGTTGAGTCAACAGGGGGCCAAGCTTTCTTT
CSVESTGGQAFF
>TRBV7-2|TRBJ1-1|.|TRBD1
TGTGCCAGCGGGGGGGACAGGGATCGGGGAATCGCTGAAGCTTTCTTT
CASGGDRDRGIAEAFF